This TCR beta chain stems from a study of cytomegalovirus exposure and HLA in healthy donors. Vbeta (60) and Jbeta (13) primers were used in the PCR. Assay used: immunoSEQ multiplex PCR; TCRdb lists only in-frame clones, some missing. This table has more than 100,000 clones, 60% to 85% appearing once. Study results and limitations: Roughly uniform depth of sequencing across donors was assumed in presence/absence analyses. Three chains linked to CMV were shown in vitro to be specific for CMV antigens. Reportedly, fewer N-insertions than the roughly 700-donor mean appeared in an Asian-associated ancestry cluster in a later analysis.

About this clone: As yet, its antigen is unknown.

Germline values: CDR1 SGHTA, CDR2 FQGTGA. This CDR3 contains 14 residues. Trimming removed 7 bases at V and 0 bases at J, with 11 bases between. The receptor comes from a woman between 40 and 55 years old in good health and CMV-seropositive. Sequenced: PBMCs. The V and J genes are TRBV7-3 and TRBJ2-3; D perhaps matches TRBD1 (5 bases). The CDR3 region has the DNA TGTGCCAGCAACCGACAGCCTAGCACAGATACGCAGTATTTT. It is translated as CASNRQPSTDTQYF. The full variable domain, with the rest looked up from reference TRBV7-3 and TRBJ2-3, is GAGVSQTPSNKVTEKGKYVELRCDPISGHTALYWYRQSLGQGPEFLIYFQGTGAADDSGLPNDRFFAVRPEGSVSTLKIQRTERGDSAVYLCASNRQPSTDTQYFGPGTRLTVL.